This T cell receptor (beta chain) was observed in a study of blood T cell repertoires in COVID-19. Germline V gives CDR1 SGHNT, CDR2 YYREEE (reference sequence). The ends were cut back, 3 bases at V and 7 bases at J, with 14 bases in the middle. CDR3 length: 13 residues. The data were produced by immunoSEQ multiplex PCR, yet TCRdb's version contains in-frame clones alone and is incomplete. The data hold some 460,000 clones, with more than 85% observed a single time. The chain recombines TRBV5-4 with TRBJ2-7, with a possible D match to TRBD1 (5 bases). The sequence was collected from a woman aged 30 to 39 with acute or convalescent COVID-19. Sequencing input: peripheral blood. Written as DNA, the CDR3 is TGTGCCAGCAGCTCGATCCAGGGTTGGGAGCAGTACTTC. It encodes CASSSIQGWEQYF.